This TCR beta chain originates from a study of OX40 agonist ivuxolimab in advanced cancers. Across the study: Hepatocellular carcinoma, melanoma, renal cell or head and neck cancer affected the dose-escalation patients.

The CDR3 totals 13 residues. V was pared by 5 bases and J by 7 bases, with 12 bases between. Germline V lookup: CDR1 SGHTA, CDR2 FQGTGA. The data were produced by immunoSEQ multiplex PCR, yet TCRdb's version contains in-frame clones alone and is incomplete. The table lists fewer than 80,000 clones, around 90% of them singletons. Study-level results: There was clonal expansion of CD4+ and CD8+ blood T cells by week 6 at 0.1 to 3.0 mg/kg.

People who had autoimmune disease history or systemic immunosuppression were excluded. With regard to this clone: The antigen is unknown.

The J gene is TRBJ1-3, the V gene TRBV7-3; possible D gene TRBD1, 5 bases. The sequencing here drew on CD4+ or CD8+ T cells sorted from blood, taken in a trial of the OX40 agonist ivuxolimab. The clonotype was recovered from an adult with an advanced solid tumor such as melanoma, head and neck, liver or kidney cancer. The CDR3 spells CASSPAPGNTIYF. The CDR3 DNA follows: TGTGCCAGCAGCCCCGCCCCAGGGAACACCATATATTTT.